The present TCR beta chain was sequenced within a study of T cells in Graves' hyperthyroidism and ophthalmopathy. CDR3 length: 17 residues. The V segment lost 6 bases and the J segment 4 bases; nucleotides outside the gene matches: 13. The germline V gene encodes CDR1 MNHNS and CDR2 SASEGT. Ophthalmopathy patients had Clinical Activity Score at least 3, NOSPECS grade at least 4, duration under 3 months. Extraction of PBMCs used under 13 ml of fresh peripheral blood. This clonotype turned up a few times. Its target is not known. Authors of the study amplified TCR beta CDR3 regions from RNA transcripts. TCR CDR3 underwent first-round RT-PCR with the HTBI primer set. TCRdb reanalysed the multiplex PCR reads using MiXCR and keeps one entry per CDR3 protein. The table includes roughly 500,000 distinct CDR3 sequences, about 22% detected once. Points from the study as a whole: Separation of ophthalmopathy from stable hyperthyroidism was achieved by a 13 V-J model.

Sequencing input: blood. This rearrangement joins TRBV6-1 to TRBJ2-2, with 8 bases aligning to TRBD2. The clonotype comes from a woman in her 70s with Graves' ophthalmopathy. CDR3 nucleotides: TGTGCCAGCAGACAACCTTCAGCGGGAGCGGTCACCGGGGAGCTGTTTTTT. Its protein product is CASRQPSAGAVTGELFF.